The 14 T cell receptor beta chains below come from one sample, sequenced in a study of blood T cell repertoires in COVID-19. Produced via immunoSEQ multiplex PCR; TCRdb's table is partial and in-frame only. The table records tens of thousands of clones, about four fifths of them present only once. The sequenced material came from peripheral blood. The source is a woman aged 55-70 years with acute or convalescent COVID-19.

The CDR3 bases are TGTGCCAGCAGCCCACAGGGAGTTAACACTGAAGCTTTCTTT. Translating gives CASSPQGVNTEAFF. The chain couples TRBV5-4 to TRBJ1-1, with D possibly TRBD1 on 6 matching bases. This CDR3 is 14 amino acids long. Per the germline V gene, CDR1 is SGHNT and CDR2 is YYREEE (reference sequence). V lost 4 bases and J 2 bases, leaving 12 bases between the germline ends. The full variable domain, completed using reference TRBV5-4 and TRBJ1-1, is ETGVTQSPTHLIKTRGQQVTLRCSSQSGHNTVSWYQQALGQGPQFIFQYYREEENGRGNFPPRFSGLQFPNYSSELNVNALELDDSALYLCASSPQGVNTEAFFGQGTRLTVV.

V and J are TRBV5-8 and TRBJ1-2, with 7 nucleotides matching TRBD1. This CDR3 is 13 amino acids long. Per germline, CDR1 SGHTS and CDR2 YDEGEE. V trimming: 5 bases; J trimming: 4 bases; junction bases outside the gene matches: 5. CDR3 residues: CASSRDRFYGYTF. In DNA form, the CDR3 reads TGTGCCAGCAGTAGGGACAGATTCTATGGCTACACCTTC. The full variable domain, in which reference TRBV5-8 and TRBJ1-2 provide the parts outside the CDR3, is EAGVTQSPTHLIKTRGQQATLRCSPISGHTSVYWYQQALGLGLQFLLWYDEGEERNRGNFPPRFSGRQFPNYSSELNVNALELEDSALYLCASSRDRFYGYTFGSGTRLTVV.

This clone was counted between two and nine times. Other DNA sequences within the sample encode an identical CDR3. Here the CDR3 DNA reads TGTGCCACCAGTGGCGGAGGGAACACTGAAGCTTTCTTT. Its protein product is CATSGGGNTEAFF. The J gene is TRBJ1-1, the V gene TRBV24-1, with D unclear. The CDR3 sequence is 13 residues long. Germline CDR1 and CDR2: KGHDR and SFDVKD. V gave up 5 bases and J gave up 1 base, with 7 bases separating them.

The chain has TRBV27 and TRBJ2-1; TRBD2 aligns across 13 bases. Germline CDR1 reads MNHEY; CDR2 reads SMNVEV (reference sequence). J lost 14 bases, V lost 5 bases, and 12 bases had no gene match. The CDR3 loop spans 15 amino acids. CDR3 bases: TGTGCCAGCAGTCCCGGACTAGCGGGAGCCATGCGGGAGTTCTTC. Protein product: CASSPGLAGAMREFF.

A single count supports this clone. This chain uses TRBV14 with TRBJ2-2, with 8 nucleotides matching TRBD2. CDR3 length: 14 residues. V was pared by 6 bases and J by 4 bases, with 4 bases of the junction left unmatched. Germline CDR1 is SGHDN and CDR2 is FVKESK. The CDR3 here is CASSSGILTGELFF. CDR3 coding DNA: TGTGCCAGCAGTAGCGGGATTCTCACCGGGGAGCTGTTTTTT. Full variable domain (outside the CDR3, taken from reference TRBV14 and TRBJ2-2): EAGVTQFPSHSVIEKGQTVTLRCDPISGHDNLYWYRRVMGKEIKFLLHFVKESKQDESGMPNNRFLAERTGGTYSTLKVQPAELEDSGVYFCASSSGILTGELFFGEGSRLTVL.

This clone was detected only a few times. The genes are TRBV2 and TRBJ1-4, with D possibly TRBD1 on 5 matching bases. From germline, CDR1 is SNHLY and CDR2 FYNNEI. The CDR3 covers 15 residues. V was clipped by 3 bases and J by 7 bases, with 15 bases between them. The DNA for the CDR3 is TGTGCCAGCAGTGATTCTGGGGCTCTTGGTGAAAAACTGTTTTTT. This sequence encodes CASSDSGALGEKLFF.

A single count supports this clone. The gene calls are TRBV30 and TRBJ1-3; the D gene is possibly TRBD1 (5 bases). The ends were cut back, 2 bases at V and 12 bases at J, with 11 bases in the middle. Germline loops: CDR1 GTSNPN, CDR2 SVGIG (reference sequence). The CDR3 runs 11 residues. This CDR3 is CAWSRQGLIYF. For the CDR3, the DNA is TGTGCCTGGAGTCGTCAGGGCCTCATATATTTT.

This chain links TRBV6-1 with TRBJ1-1; maybe TRBD1 (5 bases). Germline V gene lookup returns CDR1 MNHNS and CDR2 SASEGT. Trimming pared 2 bases from V and 0 bases from J, leaving 10 bases between. The CDR3 is 15 amino acids. In DNA form, the CDR3 reads TGTGCCAGCAGTGAATTTGCCAGGGTGAACACTGAAGCTTTCTTT. Its translation is CASSEFARVNTEAFF.

V gene TRBV3-1 (or the pseudogene TRBV3-2) combines with J gene TRBJ2-7; no clear D gene. This CDR3 comprises 11 residues. Germline loops: CDR1 LGHDT, CDR2 YNNKEL (reference sequence). The ends were cut back, 5 bases at V and 1 base at J, with 3 bases in the middle. The CDR3 is CASSTSYEQYF. Here the CDR3 DNA reads TGTGCCAGCAGCACATCCTACGAGCAGTACTTC.

CDR3 residues: CASSLSSGSWDTQYF. As DNA, the CDR3 is TGTGCCAGCAGCTTATCTAGCGGGAGTTGGGATACGCAGTATTTT. The chain uses TRBV7-9 and TRBJ2-3, with 10 bases lining up with TRBD2. The CDR3 spans 15 residues. V gave up 2 bases and J gave up 6 bases; unmatched junction bases: 5. CDR1 is SEHNR, CDR2 FQNEAQ, per germline (reference sequence).

V usage is TRBV11-2 and J usage is TRBJ2-7, with 10 positions matching TRBD2. This CDR3 is built from 14 residues. Trimming cost V 2 bases and J 4 bases; bases outside gene matches: 2. Germline values: CDR1 SGHAT, CDR2 FQNNGV. Here the CDR3 reads CASSLSGGVYEQYF. The CDR3 nucleotides are TGTGCCAGCAGCTTAAGCGGGGGGGTGTACGAGCAGTACTTC.

The chain links TRBV5-1 to TRBJ2-1; D is perhaps TRBD2 (6 bases). The CDR3 contains 14 residues. The germline V gene encodes CDR1 SGHRS and CDR2 YFSETQ. Trimming shortened V by 0 bases and J by 9 bases, and 13 bases separated the two germline ends. The CDR3 loop is CASSLASQGGEQFF. The CDR3 DNA is TGCGCCAGCAGCTTGGCCTCTCAGGGAGGTGAGCAGTTCTTC. The variable domain in full, completed from reference TRBV5-1 and TRBJ2-1, reads KAGVTQTPRYLIKTRGQQVTLSCSPISGHRSVSWYQQTPGQGLQFLFEYFSETQRNKGNFPGRFSGRQFSNSRSEMNVSTLELGDSALYLCASSLASQGGEQFFGPGTRLTVL.

The chain employs TRBV6-6 and TRBJ1-1, with 8 bases aligning to TRBD1. Trimming at V came to 5 bases and at J to 4 bases, leaving 9 bases not matched to a gene. Germline CDR1 reads MNHNY; CDR2 reads SVGAGI (reference sequence). The CDR3 runs to 15 residues. This CDR3 reads CASSPRGQAGTEAFF. The CDR3 nucleotides are TGTGCCAGCAGTCCCCGGGGACAGGCGGGCACTGAAGCTTTCTTT.

This clone was counted a single time. This chain connects TRBV15 to TRBJ1-4; tentatively, D is TRBD1 (6 bases). Trimming removed 3 bases from V and 8 bases from J, with 25 bases in between. The CDR3 consists of 18 residues. In germline, CDR1 is LNHNV, CDR2 YYDKDF (reference sequence). The CDR3 bases are TGTGCCACCAGCAGCCCCGAGGGGGGGATCCAAGTCGTCGAAAAACTGTTTTTT. Translation: CATSSPEGGIQVVEKLFF.